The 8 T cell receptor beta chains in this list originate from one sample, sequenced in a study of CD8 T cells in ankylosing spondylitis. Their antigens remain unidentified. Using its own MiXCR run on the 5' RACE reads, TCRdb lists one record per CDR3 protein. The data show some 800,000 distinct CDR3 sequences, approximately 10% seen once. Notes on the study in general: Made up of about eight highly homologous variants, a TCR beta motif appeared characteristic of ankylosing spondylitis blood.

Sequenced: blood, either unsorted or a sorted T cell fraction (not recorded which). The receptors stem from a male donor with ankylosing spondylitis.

The CDR3 loop is CASSRGLVPQETQYF. CDR3 coding DNA: TGCGCCAGCAGCCGAGGTTTGGTCCCACAAGAGACCCAGTACTTC. The chain links TRBV5-1 to TRBJ2-5; D not certain. Trimming took 4 bases from V and 2 from J, leaving 15 bases between them. Germline CDR1 and CDR2: SGHRS and YFSETQ. The CDR3 spans 15 residues.

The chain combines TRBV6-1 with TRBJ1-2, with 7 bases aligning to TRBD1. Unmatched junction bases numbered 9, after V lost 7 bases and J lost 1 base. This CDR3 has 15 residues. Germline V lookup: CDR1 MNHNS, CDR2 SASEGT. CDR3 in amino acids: CASIMTGFSNYGYTF. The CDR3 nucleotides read TGTGCCAGCATCATGACAGGGTTTAGTAACTATGGCTACACCTTC.

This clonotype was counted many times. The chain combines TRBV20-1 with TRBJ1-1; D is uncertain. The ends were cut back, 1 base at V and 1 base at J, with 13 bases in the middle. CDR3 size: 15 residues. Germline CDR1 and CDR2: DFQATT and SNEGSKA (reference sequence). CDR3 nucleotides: TGCAGTGCTAGAGTCAGATCCTACTGGAACACTGAAGCTTTCTTT. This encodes CSARVRSYWNTEAFF.

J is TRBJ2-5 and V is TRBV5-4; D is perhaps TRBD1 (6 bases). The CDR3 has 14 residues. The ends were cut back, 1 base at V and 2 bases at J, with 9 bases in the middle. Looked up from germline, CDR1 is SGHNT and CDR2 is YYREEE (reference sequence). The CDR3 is CASSLTTGQETQYF. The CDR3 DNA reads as TGTGCCAGCAGCTTGACGACAGGTCAAGAGACCCAGTACTTC.

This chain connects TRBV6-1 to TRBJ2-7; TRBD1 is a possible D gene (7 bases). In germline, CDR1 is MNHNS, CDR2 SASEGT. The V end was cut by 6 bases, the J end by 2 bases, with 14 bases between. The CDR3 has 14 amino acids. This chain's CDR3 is CASRITGEAYEQYF. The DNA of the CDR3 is TGTGCCAGCAGAATTACAGGGGAGGCCTACGAGCAGTACTTC.

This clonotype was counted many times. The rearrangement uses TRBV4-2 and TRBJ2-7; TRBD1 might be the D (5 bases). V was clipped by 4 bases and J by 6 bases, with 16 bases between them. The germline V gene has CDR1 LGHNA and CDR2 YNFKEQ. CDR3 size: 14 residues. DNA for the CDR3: TGTGCCAGCAGCCTTCAGCTCAGGGTAAGCGAGCAGTACTTC. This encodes CASSLQLRVSEQYF.

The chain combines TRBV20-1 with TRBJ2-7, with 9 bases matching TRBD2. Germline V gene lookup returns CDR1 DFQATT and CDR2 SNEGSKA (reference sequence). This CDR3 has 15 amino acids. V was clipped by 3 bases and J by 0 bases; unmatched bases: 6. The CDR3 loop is CSASSAGGSSYEQYF. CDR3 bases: TGCAGTGCTAGCTCAGCGGGGGGAAGCTCCTACGAGCAGTACTTC.

CDR3 loop: CASSVDRHEQFF. The CDR3 bases are TGCGCCAGCAGCGTGGACAGACATGAGCAGTTCTTC. The chain joins TRBV5-1 to TRBJ2-1; maybe TRBD1 (6 bases). The CDR3 covers 12 residues. The V and J ends lost 4 bases and 8 bases respectively, with 10 bases between them. Germline V gene sequence: CDR1 SGHRS, CDR2 YFSETQ.